These 23 T cell receptor beta chains originate from one sample sequenced in a study of blood T cell repertoires in COVID-19. Some clones are missing from TCRdb's copy, which holds only in-frame ones; the method was immunoSEQ multiplex PCR. The sample holds roughly 250,000 clones, about 76% seen once. Source material: peripheral blood. The receptors come from a woman aged 55 to 70 with active or convalescent COVID-19.

The V call is TRBV2, the J call TRBJ1-1; no clear D gene. This CDR3 has 13 amino acids. Germline V lookup: CDR1 SNHLY, CDR2 FYNNEI. The V and J ends lost 11 bases and 4 bases respectively, with 17 bases between them. The CDR3: CAGLGGEGTEAFF. The DNA of the CDR3 is TGTGCCGGCTTAGGCGGGGAAGGCACTGAAGCTTTCTTT.

This clone was seen only a few times. CDR3 residues: CASSLGAGYTF. CDR3 in DNA: TGTGCCAGCAGCTTAGGGGCTGGCTACACCTTC. The rearrangement links TRBV7-9 to TRBJ1-2; D call uncertain. Germline V gene lookup returns CDR1 SEHNR and CDR2 FQNEAQ (reference sequence). CDR3 size: 11 residues. Trimming shortened V by 1 base and J by 7 bases, and 4 bases separated the two germline ends.

This clone has only a few counts. V is TRBV15 and J is TRBJ2-3; weak D call: TRBD2 (6 bases). Trimming took off 5 bases at V and 5 bases at J, with 17 bases between the two ends. The germline CDR1 and CDR2 sequences are LNHNV and YYDKDF (reference sequence). The CDR3 runs 15 residues. CDR3 bases: TGTGCCACCAGCCTTAGGACGGGGGTTGGAGATACGCAGTATTTT. Its translation is CATSLRTGVGDTQYF.

This chain uses TRBV5-1 with TRBJ1-2, with 9 bases identical to TRBD1. J was trimmed by 7 bases and V by 0 bases; bases with no gene match: 1. The CDR3 covers 13 residues. CDR1 and CDR2 (germline): SGHRS, YFSETQ. The chain's CDR3 is CASSLGDRAGYTF. The CDR3 DNA reads as TGCGCCAGCAGCTTGGGGGACAGGGCTGGCTACACCTTC.

This clone was counted once. This chain joins TRBV11-2 and TRBJ2-1; no firm D call. This CDR3 has 15 amino acids. V was pared by 1 base and J by 0 bases, with 7 bases between. The germline CDR1 and CDR2 sequences are SGHAT and FQNNGV. For the CDR3, the DNA is TGTGCCAGCAGCTTAGTGGAGAGCTCCTACAATGAGCAGTTCTTC. This sequence encodes CASSLVESSYNEQFF. Full variable domain (rest looked up from reference TRBV11-2 and TRBJ2-1): EAGVAQSPRYKIIEKRQSVAFWCNPISGHATLYWYQQILGQGPKLLIQFQNNGVVDDSQLPKDRFSAERLKGVDSTLKIQPAKLEDSAVYLCASSLVESSYNEQFFGPGTRLTVL.

The chain uses TRBV5-1 and TRBJ2-3; tentative D call: TRBD2 (6 bases). From germline, CDR1 is SGHRS and CDR2 YFSETQ. V was clipped by 6 bases and J by 2 bases, with 16 bases between them. The CDR3 contains 15 residues. The CDR3 reads CASTRDSPFTDTQYF. CDR3 DNA: TGCGCCAGCACCCGGGACTCACCTTTCACAGATACGCAGTATTTT.

This chain uses TRBV19 with TRBJ1-5; tentatively, D is TRBD1 (6 bases). The CDR3 totals 14 residues. The germline V gene has CDR1 LNHDA and CDR2 SQIVND (reference sequence). Trimming left V 7 bases short and J 0 bases short, with 10 bases between. The CDR3, as DNA: TGTGCCAGTACCGGACAGTTTAGCAATCAGCCCCAGCATTTT. This gives the protein CASTGQFSNQPQHF.

This clone was counted a single time. The gene calls are TRBV15 and TRBJ1-1; D unresolved. CDR1 and CDR2 from the germline V gene are LNHNV and YYDKDF (reference sequence). The V end was cut by 8 bases, the J end by 2 bases, with 15 bases between. This CDR3 region has 14 residues. The chain's CDR3 is CATGRHDLNTEAFF. The CDR3 DNA reads TGTGCCACCGGGAGACACGATCTCAACACTGAAGCTTTCTTT.

This chain uses TRBV3-1 (or the pseudogene TRBV3-2) with TRBJ2-5; D is undetermined. CDR3 length: 12 amino acids. V gave up 0 bases and J gave up 5 bases, with 4 bases separating them. The germline CDR1 and CDR2 sequences are LGHDT and YNNKEL (reference sequence). CDR3 nucleotide sequence: TGTGCCAGCAGCCAAGATTCGGAGACCCAGTACTTC. It encodes CASSQDSETQYF.

The chain employs TRBV4-3 and TRBJ2-1, with 10 positions matching TRBD2. This CDR3 region has 15 residues. Germline CDR1 and CDR2: LGHNA and YSLEER. V lost 2 bases and J lost 5; bases outside the gene matches: 3. CDR3 loop: CASSQSGGVDNEQFF. CDR3 DNA sequence: TGCGCCAGCAGCCAAAGCGGGGGGGTAGACAATGAGCAGTTCTTC.

The chain has TRBV7-2 and TRBJ2-5, with TRBD2 matching 12 bases. There are 15 residues in the CDR3. J lost 7 bases, V lost 6 bases, and 9 bases had no gene match. Germline lookup yields CDR1 SGHTA and CDR2 FQGNSA. In DNA form, the CDR3 reads TGTGCCAGCAGTTCTAGCGGGGGGGAAGAGGGGACCCAGTACTTC. This sequence encodes CASSSSGGEEGTQYF.

The rearrangement uses TRBV5-6 and TRBJ1-6; D is possibly TRBD1 (6 bases). CDR3 length: 16 residues. Trimming removed 4 bases at V and 0 bases at J, with 11 bases between. Germline CDR1 reads SGHDT; CDR2 reads YYEEEE. The CDR3 DNA sequence: TGTGCCAGCAGCCCCGACAGGAGCTCCTATAATTCACCCCTCCACTTT. Residues: CASSPDRSSYNSPLHF.

A word on this clone: The junction does not match germline at one end; this may be a read error. V usage is TRBV3-1 (or the pseudogene TRBV3-2) and J usage is TRBJ1-1; D gene ambiguous. This CDR3 contains 13 residues. Germline V CDR1 and CDR2: LGHDT, YNNKEL (reference sequence). The DNA for the CDR3 is TGTGCCAGCACCCAAGGAGGGAACACTGAAGCTTTCTTT. This translates into CASTQGGNTEAFF.

V and J are TRBV7-9 and TRBJ1-1; the match to TRBD1 covers 9 bases. With 4 bases clipped from V and 2 bases from J, the junction kept 11 bases outside the gene matches. Germline V CDR1 and CDR2: SEHNR, FQNEAQ (reference sequence). The CDR3 sequence is 17 residues long. CDR3 amino acids: CASSSPPQTGGNTEAFF. The CDR3 DNA reads TGTGCCAGCAGCTCCCCTCCCCAGACAGGGGGAAACACTGAAGCTTTCTTT.

This chain connects TRBV9 to TRBJ1-6, with D perhaps matching TRBD1 (5 bases). The V end was cut by 5 bases, the J end by 4 bases, with 10 bases between. Germline CDR1 and CDR2: SGDLS and YYNGEE. The CDR3 sequence is 14 residues long. CDR3 amino acids: CASSRKGYNSPLHF. The CDR3 DNA is TGTGCCAGCAGTCGAAAGGGGTATAATTCACCCCTCCACTTT.

The rearrangement links TRBV2 to TRBJ1-1, with TRBD1 identical over 8 bases. The CDR3 loop spans 18 amino acids. Germline assignment: CDR1 SNHLY and CDR2 FYNNEI. The V and J ends lost 6 bases and 4 bases, in that order; junction bases with no gene match: 19. The chain's CDR3 is CASSVDTGGSVLSTEAFF. Written as DNA, the CDR3 is TGTGCCAGCAGCGTAGATACAGGGGGTAGCGTATTGTCCACTGAAGCTTTCTTT.

The chain joins TRBV5-1 to TRBJ1-1; TRBD1 matches at 9 bases. Germline trimming cut 4 bases from V and 5 bases from J; bases unmatched to any gene: 12. Germline values: CDR1 SGHRS, CDR2 YFSETQ. CDR3 length: 16 amino acids. The DNA for the CDR3 is TGCGCCAGCAGCGGTAATACACAGGGGGCTAGGACTGAAGCTTTCTTT. This sequence encodes CASSGNTQGARTEAFF.

V and J are TRBV14 and TRBJ2-7; no clear D. The length of the CDR3 is 12 residues. V was shortened by 4 bases and J by 6 bases, with 10 bases between the two germline ends. Germline loops: CDR1 SGHDN, CDR2 FVKESK. Written as DNA, the CDR3 is TGTGCCAGCAGCCGAGGATCCCCCGAGCAGTACTTC. It yields the protein CASSRGSPEQYF.

The rearrangement joins TRBV19 to TRBJ1-2, with TRBD1 identical over 12 bases. The CDR3 has 17 amino acids. V was clipped by 3 bases and J by 3 bases; unmatched bases: 8. CDR1 and CDR2 (germline): LNHDA, SQIVND (reference sequence). The CDR3 DNA reads as TGTGCCAGTAGTATGGCCCACGGGACAGGGGGCGACTATGGCTACACCTTC. Translation: CASSMAHGTGGDYGYTF.

The chain links TRBV6-5 to TRBJ2-1, with 7 nucleotides matching TRBD2. With V trimmed by 6 bases and J by 14 bases, 19 bases remained unmatched. This CDR3 contains 15 residues. Germline CDR1 and CDR2: MNHEY and SVGAGI. CDR3 amino acids: CASRSVGGTSGWEFF. The DNA of the CDR3 is TGTGCCAGCAGGAGTGTCGGGGGGACTTCTGGGTGGGAGTTCTTC.

The chain recombines TRBV11-3 with TRBJ2-1, with 8 bases matching TRBD1. Germline trimming cut 1 base from V and 2 bases from J; bases unmatched to any gene: 1. The CDR3 length is 15 residues. CDR1 and CDR2 (germline): SGHNT, YENEEA. As DNA, the CDR3 is TGTGCCAGCAGCTTAGCGACAGGGGCCTACAATGAGCAGTTCTTC. Its translation: CASSLATGAYNEQFF.

The chain links TRBV6-4 to TRBJ2-1, with 11 bases aligning to TRBD2. Germline V lookup: CDR1 MRHNA, CDR2 SNTAGT. J lost 5 bases, V lost 4 bases, and 4 bases had no gene match. The CDR3 is 15 amino acids. The CDR3 is CASSAVLAGDNEQFF. The CDR3 region has the DNA TGTGCCAGCAGTGCCGTACTAGCGGGGGACAATGAGCAGTTCTTC.

The gene calls are TRBV6-5 and TRBJ1-6; the D gene is possibly TRBD1 (5 bases). V lost 2 bases and J 7 bases, leaving 12 bases between the germline ends. Germline assignment: CDR1 MNHEY and CDR2 SVGAGI. The CDR3 loop spans 15 amino acids. Here the CDR3 DNA reads TGTGCCAGCAGTTACAGGGGCAGACCCAATTCACCCCTCCACTTT. The encoded protein is CASSYRGRPNSPLHF.